Shown below are 8 T cell receptor beta chains from a single sample sequenced in a study of T cells in Graves' hyperthyroidism and ophthalmopathy. Authors of the study amplified TCR beta CDR3 regions from RNA transcripts. First-round RT-PCR of the TCR CDR3 relied on the HTBI primer set. TCRdb fed the multiplex PCR reads into MiXCR, producing one record per CDR3 protein. This sample carries 450,000 to 650,000 distinct CDR3 sequences, under 20% of them seen once, and the ten largest clones take 17%. Sequencing was done on a sample of blood. These receptors came from a woman aged 18-29 years with Graves' ophthalmopathy.

This clonotype has at least ten counts. The chain has TRBV28 and TRBJ2-2, with 9 positions matching TRBD1. The germline CDR1 and CDR2 sequences are MDHEN and SYDVKM. After removal of 3 bases from V and 3 bases from J, the junction contained 2 bases not matched to a gene. The CDR3 is made up of 15 amino acids. CDR3 sequence (DNA): TGTGCCAGCAGTTTGGGGGACAGGGACACCGGGGAGCTGTTTTTT. The encoded protein is CASSLGDRDTGELFF.

This clonotype was seen many times. The V and J genes are TRBV5-1 and TRBJ1-1; 8 positions agree with TRBD1. The V segment lost 3 bases and the J segment 5 bases; nucleotides outside the gene matches: 6. The length of the CDR3 is 14 residues. Germline V gives CDR1 SGHRS, CDR2 YFSETQ. CDR3 DNA: TGCGCCAGCAGCTCGGACAGGGCGAGGACTGAAGCTTTCTTT. As protein: CASSSDRARTEAFF.

Remarks on this clonotype: A read error may be the cause here, since a much bigger clone is one base away. This chain joins TRBV7-8 and TRBJ1-5; no clear D gene. CDR3 length: 13 residues. Germline CDR1 is SGHVS and CDR2 is FQNEAQ. The CDR3 region has the DNA TGTGCCAGCAGCTTAAAAAGCAATCAGCCCCAGCAGTTT. Translation gives CASSLKSNQPQQF.

The sample holds a few counts of this clonotype. The genes are TRBV6-2 or TRBV6-3 and TRBJ2-3; weak D call: TRBD2 (5 bases). Germline CDR1 reads MNHEY; CDR2 reads SVGEGT. V was cut by 2 bases and J by 3 bases, with 12 bases left in between. This CDR3 has 15 amino acids. The CDR3 DNA sequence: TGTGCCAGCAGTTACGGTGGGAGTGGAACAGATACGCAGTATTTT. This encodes CASSYGGSGTDTQYF.

This clonotype came up many times. The chain combines TRBV5-1 with TRBJ2-3, with a possible D match to TRBD2 (7 bases). The CDR3 sequence is 15 residues long. Germline CDR1 reads SGHRS; CDR2 reads YFSETQ. V was cut by 1 base and J by 2 bases, with 11 bases left in between. CDR3 DNA: TGCGCCAGCAGCTTGTTAGGGGGGGTCACAGATACGCAGTATTTT. Translated: CASSLLGGVTDTQYF.

The chain uses TRBV9 and TRBJ2-7, with TRBD1 matching over 7 bases. Per the germline V gene, CDR1 is SGDLS and CDR2 is YYNGEE. This CDR3 has 15 amino acids. J was trimmed by 2 bases and V by 3 bases; bases with no gene match: 8. Here the CDR3 DNA reads TGTGCCAGCAGCGCCGGGACAGAGTTGACCTACGAGCAGTACTTC. It yields the protein CASSAGTELTYEQYF.

The CDR3 spells CASSLKGAGASRETQYF. In DNA, the CDR3 is TGTGCCAGCAGCTTAAAAGGGGCCGGGGCGAGTAGGGAGACCCAGTACTTC. This chain links TRBV7-4 with TRBJ2-5, with D perhaps assigned TRBD1 or TRBD2 (5 bases each). This CDR3 has 17 residues. The germline CDR1 and CDR2 sequences are SGHVT and SQSDAQ. V was trimmed by 2 bases and J by 5 bases, leaving 21 bases between them.

This clonotype was found many times. The rearrangement uses TRBV20-1 and TRBJ2-3, with 8 bases fitting TRBD1. There are 16 residues in the CDR3. Germline V CDR1 and CDR2: DFQATT, SNEGSKA (reference sequence). V lost 5 bases, J lost 0 bases, and 10 bases stayed unmatched. CDR3 loop: CSAPPGGTGSTDTQYF. Here the CDR3 DNA reads TGCAGTGCTCCCCCCGGAGGGACAGGAAGCACAGATACGCAGTATTTT.